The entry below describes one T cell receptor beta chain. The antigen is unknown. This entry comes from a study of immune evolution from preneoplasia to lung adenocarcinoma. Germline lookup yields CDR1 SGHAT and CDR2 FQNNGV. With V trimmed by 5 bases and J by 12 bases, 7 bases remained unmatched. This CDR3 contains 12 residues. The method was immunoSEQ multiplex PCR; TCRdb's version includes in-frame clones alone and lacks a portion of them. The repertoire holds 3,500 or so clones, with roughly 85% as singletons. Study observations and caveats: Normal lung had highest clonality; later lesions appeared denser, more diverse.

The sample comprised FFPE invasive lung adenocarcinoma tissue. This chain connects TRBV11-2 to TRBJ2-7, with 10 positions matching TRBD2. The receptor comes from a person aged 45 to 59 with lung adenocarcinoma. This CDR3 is CASSQELAGVYF. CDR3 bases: TGTGCCAGCAGCCAAGAGCTAGCGGGAGTGTACTTC.